This T cell receptor (beta chain) was sequenced in a study of neurological immune-mediated disorders. Germline CDR1 and CDR2: MGHRA and YSYEKL. Deletions cut 3 bases from V and 4 bases from J, with 12 bases between. There are 14 residues in the CDR3. Indicated time point: longitudinal time-point 1 (baseline). TCRdb used MiXCR to reprocess the 5' RACE reads, holding one entry per CDR3 protein. There are about 49,000 distinct CDR3 sequences in the sample; approximately 11% occur only once, and 1.6% lies in the top ten. This clonotype was counted ten times or more. The receptor comes from a woman in her thirties or forties in good health. Sequenced material: PBMCs. This chain joins TRBV4-1 and TRBJ1-2, with D unclear. CDR3 residues: CASSHRTDSYGYTF. The CDR3 nucleotides are TGCGCCAGCAGCCATAGGACGGATTCCTATGGCTACACCTTC.